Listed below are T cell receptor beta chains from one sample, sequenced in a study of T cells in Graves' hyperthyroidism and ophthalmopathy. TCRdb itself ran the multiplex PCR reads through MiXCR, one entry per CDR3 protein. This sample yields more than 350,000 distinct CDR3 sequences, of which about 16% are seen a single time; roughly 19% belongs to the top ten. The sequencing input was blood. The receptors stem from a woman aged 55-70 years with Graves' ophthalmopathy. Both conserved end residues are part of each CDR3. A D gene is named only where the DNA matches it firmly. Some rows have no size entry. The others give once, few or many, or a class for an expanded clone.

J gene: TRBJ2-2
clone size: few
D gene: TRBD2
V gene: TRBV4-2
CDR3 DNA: TGTGCCAGCAGCCAAGGTCTCACGGGAGGGTTATTCACCGGGGAGCTGTTTTTT
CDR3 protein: CASSQGLTGGLFTGELFF

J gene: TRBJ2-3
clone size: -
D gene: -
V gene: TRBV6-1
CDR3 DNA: TGTGCCAGCCTGAGACCGGGACTGGAGCAGTATTTT
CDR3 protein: CASLRPGLEQYF

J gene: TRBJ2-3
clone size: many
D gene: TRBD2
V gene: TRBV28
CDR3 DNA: TGTGCCAGCAGTCCCCTCCCCTCTAGCGGGAGGGCCCCCGCAGATACGCAGTATTTT
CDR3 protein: CASSPLPSSGRAPADTQYF

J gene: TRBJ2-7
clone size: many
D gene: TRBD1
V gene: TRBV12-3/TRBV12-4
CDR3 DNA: TGTGCCAGCAGTGGGCGAGGGACAGGCATCTACGAGCAGTACTTC
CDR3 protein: CASSGRGTGIYEQYF

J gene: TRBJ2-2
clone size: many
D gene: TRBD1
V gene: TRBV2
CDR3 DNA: TGTGCCAGCAGTGAATTATGGACAGGGGCCAGGAACACCGGGGAGCTGTTTTTT
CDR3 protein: CASSELWTGARNTGELFF

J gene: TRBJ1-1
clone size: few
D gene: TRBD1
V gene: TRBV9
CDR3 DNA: TGTGCCAGCAGCGTTTTGGACAGGGCGGGCACTGAAGCTTTCTTT
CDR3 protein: CASSVLDRAGTEAFF

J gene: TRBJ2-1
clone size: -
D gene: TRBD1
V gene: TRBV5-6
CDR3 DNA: TGTGCCAGCAGCCCCGGGACAGGGTGGGATGAGCAGTTCTTC
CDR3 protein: CASSPGTGWDEQFF

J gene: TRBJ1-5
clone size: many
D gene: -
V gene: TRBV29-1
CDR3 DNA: TGCAGCGTTGGAAGGGGGATGGATCAGCCCCAGCATTTT
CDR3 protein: CSVGRGMDQPQHF

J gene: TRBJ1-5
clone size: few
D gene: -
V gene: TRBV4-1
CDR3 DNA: TGCGCCAGCAGCCAAGATCGGGGCGGGGTGGGCGATCAGCCCCAGCATTTT
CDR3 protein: CASSQDRGGVGDQPQHF

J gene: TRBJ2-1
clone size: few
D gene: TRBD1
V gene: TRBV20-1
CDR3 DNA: TGCAGTGCTAGGATACGGACAGGGGGGTCCTACAATGAGCAGTTCTTC
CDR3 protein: CSARIRTGGSYNEQFF

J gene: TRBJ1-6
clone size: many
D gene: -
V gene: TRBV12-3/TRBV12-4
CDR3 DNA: TGTGCCAGCAGTTTGCAGGGTGGGAATTCACCCCTCCACTTT
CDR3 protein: CASSLQGGNSPLHF

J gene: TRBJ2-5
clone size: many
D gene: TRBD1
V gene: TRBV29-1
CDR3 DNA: TGCAGCGTTGCGCCGACAGGGGGAAGGGCCAAAGAGACCCAGTACTTC
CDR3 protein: CSVAPTGGRAKETQYF

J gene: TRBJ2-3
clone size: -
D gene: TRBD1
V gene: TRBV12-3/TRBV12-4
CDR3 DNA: TGTGCCAGCAGTCCGACAGGGTTCGCAGATACGCAGTATTTT
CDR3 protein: CASSPTGFADTQYF

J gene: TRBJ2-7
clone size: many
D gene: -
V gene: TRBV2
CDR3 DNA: TGTGCCAGCAGTGATGGGCGGAGGAGCTCCTACGAGCAGTACTTC
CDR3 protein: CASSDGRRSSYEQYF

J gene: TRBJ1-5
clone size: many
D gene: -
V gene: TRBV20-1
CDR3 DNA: TGCAGTGCTAGACGGGGCGACATAAATCAGCCCCAGCATTTT
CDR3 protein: CSARRGDINQPQHF

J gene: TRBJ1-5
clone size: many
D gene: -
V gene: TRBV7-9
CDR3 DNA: TGTGCCAGCAGCTTAGACGGTTTAGGGGATCAGCCCCAGCATTTT
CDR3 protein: CASSLDGLGDQPQHF

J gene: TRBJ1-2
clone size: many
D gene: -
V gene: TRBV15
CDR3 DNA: TGTGCCACCAGCAGAGATCTGGTTTCTCATGTATATGGCTACACCTTC
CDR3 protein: CATSRDLVSHVYGYTF

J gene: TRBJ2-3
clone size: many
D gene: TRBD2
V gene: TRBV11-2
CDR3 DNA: TGTGCCAGCAGCGCCCTACCGGGACTAGATACAGATACGCAGTATTTT
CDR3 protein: CASSALPGLDTDTQYF

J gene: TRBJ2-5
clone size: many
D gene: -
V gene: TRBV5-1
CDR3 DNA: TGCGCCAGCACTCCCTCGGCGGGCCAAGAGACCCAGTACTTC
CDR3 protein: CASTPSAGQETQYF

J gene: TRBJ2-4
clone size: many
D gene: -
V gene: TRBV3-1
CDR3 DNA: TGTGCCAGCAGCCAAGATACGCGACCCATTCAGTACTTC
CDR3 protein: CASSQDTRPIQYF

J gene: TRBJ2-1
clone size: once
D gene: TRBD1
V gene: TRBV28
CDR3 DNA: TGTGCCAGCAGTTTTCAGGGGGCTTCCTACAATGAGCAGTTCTTC
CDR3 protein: CASSFQGASYNEQFF

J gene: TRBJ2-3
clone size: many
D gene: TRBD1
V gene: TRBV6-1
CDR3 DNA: TGTGCCAGCAGTGAAGCCACAGGGGTAACAGATACGCAGTATTTT
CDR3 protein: CASSEATGVTDTQYF

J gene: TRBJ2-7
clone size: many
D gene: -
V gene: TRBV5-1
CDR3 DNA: TGCGCCAGCAGCTTGGGCCTGGGGTCCTACGAGCAGTACTTC
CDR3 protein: CASSLGLGSYEQYF

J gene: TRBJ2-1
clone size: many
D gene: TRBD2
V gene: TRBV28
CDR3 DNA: TGTGCCAGCAGTGACTATATGACTAGCGGAAAAAAAAATGAGCAGTTCTTC
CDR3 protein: CASSDYMTSGKKNEQFF

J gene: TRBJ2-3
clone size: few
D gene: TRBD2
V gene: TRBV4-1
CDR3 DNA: TGCGCCAGCAGCCAAGATGGGACTAGCGGTAGCACAGATACGCAGTATTTT
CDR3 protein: CASSQDGTSGSTDTQYF

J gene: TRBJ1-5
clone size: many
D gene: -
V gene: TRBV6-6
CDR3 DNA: TGTGCCAGCAGTTACTCGATAGGGGCGCGGAATCAGCCCCAGCATTTT
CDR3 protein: CASSYSIGARNQPQHF

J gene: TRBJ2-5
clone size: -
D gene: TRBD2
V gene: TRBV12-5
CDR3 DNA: TGTGCTAGTGGTTTGGGGGGTGGGCTAGCGGGGGAGACCCAGTACTTC
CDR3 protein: CASGLGGGLAGETQYF

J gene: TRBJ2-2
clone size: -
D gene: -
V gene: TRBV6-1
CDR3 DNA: TGTGCCAGCAGTGACTGGGCTACCGGGGAGCTGTTTTTT
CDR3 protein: CASSDWATGELFF

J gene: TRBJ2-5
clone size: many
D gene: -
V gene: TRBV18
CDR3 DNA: TGTGCCAGCTCCGATTGGAGTGGGACCCAGTACTTC
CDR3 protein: CASSDWSGTQYF

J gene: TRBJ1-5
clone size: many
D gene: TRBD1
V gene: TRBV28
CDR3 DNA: TGTGCCAGCAGTTTACCGACAGGGCGTCAGCCCCAGCATTTT
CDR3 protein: CASSLPTGRQPQHF

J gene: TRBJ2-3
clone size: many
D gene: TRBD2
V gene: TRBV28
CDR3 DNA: TGTGCCAGCAGAATTAGCGGGAGGGCCGGAGATACGCAGTATTTT
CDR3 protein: CASRISGRAGDTQYF

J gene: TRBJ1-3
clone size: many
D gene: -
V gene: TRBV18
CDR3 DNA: TGTGCCAGCTCTACCACCTCTGGAAACACCATATATTTT
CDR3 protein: CASSTTSGNTIYF

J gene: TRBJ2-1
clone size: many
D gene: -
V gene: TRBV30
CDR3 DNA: TGTGCCTGGAGTGTACGGGGCAAGGAGTTCTTATACAATGAGCAGTTCTTC
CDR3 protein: CAWSVRGKEFLYNEQFF

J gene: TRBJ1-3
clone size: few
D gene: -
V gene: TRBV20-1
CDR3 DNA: TGCAGTGCTCGGATTGTCTCTGAAAACACCATATATTTT
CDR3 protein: CSARIVSENTIYF

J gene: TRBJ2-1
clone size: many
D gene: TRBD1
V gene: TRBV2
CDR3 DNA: TGTGCCAGCATTCCACAGGGGACCCATGAGCAGTTCTTC
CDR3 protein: CASIPQGTHEQFF

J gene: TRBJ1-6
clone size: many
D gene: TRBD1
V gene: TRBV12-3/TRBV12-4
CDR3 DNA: TGTGCCAGCAGATCCGGGACAGGGTGGTCACCCCTCCACTTT
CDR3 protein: CASRSGTGWSPLHF

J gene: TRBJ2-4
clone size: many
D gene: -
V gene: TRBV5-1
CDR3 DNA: TGCGCCAGCAGCTTGGCGACGGGAAACATTCAGTACTTC
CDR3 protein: CASSLATGNIQYF

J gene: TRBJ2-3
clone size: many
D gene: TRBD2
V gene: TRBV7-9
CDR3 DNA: TGTGCCAGCAGCTACGGGGGGGCAGATACGCAGTATTTT
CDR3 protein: CASSYGGADTQYF

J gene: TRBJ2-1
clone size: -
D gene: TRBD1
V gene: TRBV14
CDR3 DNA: TGTGCCAGCAGCCAGGGACAGGGGGAGCAGTTCTTC
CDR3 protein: CASSQGQGEQFF

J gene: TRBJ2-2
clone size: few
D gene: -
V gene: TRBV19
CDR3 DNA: TGTGCCAGTAGTCCTCAAGGGGGGATGAACACCGGGGAGCTGTTTTTT
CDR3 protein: CASSPQGGMNTGELFF

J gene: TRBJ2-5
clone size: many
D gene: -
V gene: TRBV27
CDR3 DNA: TGTGCCAGCAGTCCACGGACAGCCATCCGGGAGACCCAGTACTTC
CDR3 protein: CASSPRTAIRETQYF

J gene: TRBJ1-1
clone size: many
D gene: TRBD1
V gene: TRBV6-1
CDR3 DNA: TGTGCCAGCAGTGAAGCTATCCAGGGGGCATGGAACACTGAAGCTTTCTTT
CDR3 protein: CASSEAIQGAWNTEAFF

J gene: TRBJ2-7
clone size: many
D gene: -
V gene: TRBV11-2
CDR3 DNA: TGTGCCAGCAAGGTTACCAGGGTTTCCTACGAGCAGTACTTC
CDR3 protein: CASKVTRVSYEQYF

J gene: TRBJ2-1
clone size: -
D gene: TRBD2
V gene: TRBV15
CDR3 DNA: TGTGCCACCAGCAGAGATGAAGTAGCGGGCTACAATGAGCAGTTCTTC
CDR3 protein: CATSRDEVAGYNEQFF

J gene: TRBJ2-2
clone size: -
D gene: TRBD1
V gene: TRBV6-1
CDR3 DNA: TGTGCCAGCACCCCCGACAGGGACACCGGGGAGCTGTTTTTT
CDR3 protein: CASTPDRDTGELFF

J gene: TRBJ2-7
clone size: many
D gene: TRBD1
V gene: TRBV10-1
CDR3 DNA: TGCGCCAGCAGTGAGTCCCACAGGGGGGACGAGCAGTACTTC
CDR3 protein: CASSESHRGDEQYF

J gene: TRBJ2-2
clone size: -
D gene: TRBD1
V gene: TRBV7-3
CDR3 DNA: TGTGCCAGCAGCCCCAATCTCAGGGGGACCGGGGAGCTGTTTTTT
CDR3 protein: CASSPNLRGTGELFF